The 22 T cell receptor beta chains below come from one sample, sequenced in a study of blood T cell repertoires in COVID-19. Produced via immunoSEQ multiplex PCR; TCRdb's table is partial and in-frame only. The profile covers some 180,000 clones, with more than 85% appearing a single time and 2.5% to 3% taken by the ten largest. Sequencing input: peripheral blood. The receptors shown here come from a woman aged 80 or over with COVID-19, enrolled during active disease.

This clone was detected only once. The genes are TRBV21-1 and TRBJ1-1. TRBV21-1 is designated a pseudogene. The CDR3 sequence is 15 residues long. CDR3 DNA sequence: TGTGCCAGCAGCAAAAGTCGGACTCCCAACACTGAAGCTTTCTTT. It yields the protein CASSKSRTPNTEAFF.

This clone was observed a handful of times. This chain joins TRBV27 and TRBJ1-2; the match to TRBD1 covers 7 bases. CDR3 size: 15 residues. V lost 2 bases, J lost 4 bases, and 7 bases stayed unmatched. CDR1 MNHEY and CDR2 SMNVEV come from the germline V gene (reference sequence). CDR3 DNA: TGTGCCAGCAGTTTAGAGGTCAGGGGGATCTATGGCTACACCTTC. Protein sequence: CASSLEVRGIYGYTF.

The chain has TRBV5-4 and TRBJ2-6; TRBD1 matches at 7 bases. The CDR3 loop spans 16 amino acids. V gave up 4 bases and J gave up 2 bases; unmatched junction bases: 6. Germline CDR1 reads SGHNT; CDR2 reads YYREEE (reference sequence). The CDR3 loop reads CASSLPTGTGANVLTF. In DNA, the CDR3 is TGTGCCAGCAGCCTCCCGACAGGGACTGGGGCCAACGTCCTGACTTTC.

The chain employs TRBV21-1 and TRBJ2-3; TRBD1 is the table's D call, not checked against the DNA. TRBV21-1 is reported as a pseudogene. The CDR3 is made up of 15 amino acids. CDR3 coding DNA: TGTGCCAGCAGCAAACGGACAGGCAGCACAGATACGCAGTATTTT. Protein: CASSKRTGSTDTQYF.

With regard to this clone: An end of the junction does not agree with germline; a read error may underlie this. The J gene is TRBJ2-3, the V gene TRBV20-1, with D possibly TRBD1 on 6 matching bases. The CDR3 spans 10 residues. Germline V gene data show CDR1 as DFQATT and CDR2 as SNEGSKA (reference sequence). In nucleotides, the CDR3 is TGCAGTGCTGGGGGCACAGGACAGCCTTTT. Protein sequence: CSAGGTGQPF.

This chain connects TRBV11-3 to TRBJ2-1, with D tentatively TRBD1 (7 bases). The germline V gene encodes CDR1 SGHNT and CDR2 YENEEA. The CDR3 covers 15 residues. The V end lost 5 bases, the J end lost 3 bases, and 14 bases lay between the germline ends. CDR3 sequence reads: CASSPGGTRYNEQFF. For the CDR3, the DNA is TGTGCCAGCAGCCCAGGGGGGACTCGCTACAATGAGCAGTTCTTC.

The CDR3 nucleotides are TGTGCCAGCTCACCACTGGGGAGAGCAGGAACTAATGAAAAACTGTTTTTT. Its protein product is CASSPLGRAGTNEKLFF. This chain uses TRBV18 with TRBJ1-4; D ambiguous. This CDR3 comprises 17 residues. Looked up from germline, CDR1 is KGHSH and CDR2 is LQKENI. The V gene lost 1 base and the J gene lost 1 base, with 13 bases spanning the gap.

The chain employs TRBV27 and TRBJ2-7, with TRBD2 as a possible D gene (6 bases). V gave up 5 bases and J gave up 7 bases, with 24 bases separating them. The CDR3 has 16 amino acids. The germline CDR1 and CDR2 sequences are MNHEY and SMNVEV (reference sequence). This CDR3 is CASSPSFIASVGEQYF. The CDR3 DNA is TGTGCCAGCAGTCCCAGTTTTATCGCTAGCGTCGGGGAGCAGTACTTC.

The V gene is TRBV2, the J gene TRBJ2-3; D is ambiguous. V lost 1 base and J 1 base, leaving 9 bases between the germline ends. The CDR3 loop spans 15 amino acids. Germline CDR1 is SNHLY and CDR2 is FYNNEI. CDR3 residues: CASSEGLVGTDTQYF. The CDR3 DNA is TGTGCCAGCAGTGAAGGGCTAGTGGGCACAGATACGCAGTATTTT.

V gene TRBV9 combines with J gene TRBJ1-1; no reliable D call. In germline, CDR1 is SGDLS, CDR2 YYNGEE. The CDR3 is 14 residues long. Trimming pared 0 bases from V and 1 base from J, leaving 7 bases between. In nucleotides, the CDR3 is TGTGCCAGCAGCGTAGATCTAGCGAACACTGAAGCTTTCTTT. This codes for CASSVDLANTEAFF.

This clone was seen a handful of times. V usage is TRBV9 and J usage is TRBJ1-2, with 8 positions matching TRBD1. V shed 3 bases, J shed 8 bases, and the junction held 9 bases outside the gene matches. This CDR3 contains 14 residues. Germline V CDR1 and CDR2: SGDLS, YYNGEE. As DNA, the CDR3 is TGTGCCAGCAGCGCCGGAGGACAGGGCGGGGGCTACACCTTC. This sequence encodes CASSAGGQGGGYTF.

The chain has TRBV7-7 and TRBJ2-2; 7 nucleotides align to TRBD1. The CDR3 has 14 amino acids. Germline V gives CDR1 SSHAT, CDR2 FNYEAQ (reference sequence). Trimming cost V 1 base and J 6 bases; bases outside gene matches: 2. The CDR3 DNA reads as TGTGCCAGCAGCTTAGAGGGGGCGTCCGGGGAGCTGTTTTTT. As protein: CASSLEGASGELFF.

This clone was recorded a few times. The chain combines TRBV5-8 with TRBJ1-6, with D unresolved. The length of the CDR3 is 14 residues. Trimming removed 3 bases at V and 8 bases at J, with 12 bases between. Germline loops: CDR1 SGHTS, CDR2 YDEGEE. CDR3 nucleotides: TGTGCCAGCAGCTCCGGGAACCGTGATTCACCCCTCCACTTT. Translating it yields CASSSGNRDSPLHF.

This sequence joins TRBV4-2 and TRBJ1-2; 8 bases map to TRBD1. This CDR3 is built from 16 residues. V shed 1 base and J 7 bases; nucleotides not matched to a gene: 11. Germline values: CDR1 LGHNA, CDR2 YNFKEQ. In nucleotides, the CDR3 is TGTGCCAGCAGCCAAGCCCGCCCCACAGGGGGTACTGGCTACACCTTC. As protein: CASSQARPTGGTGYTF.

The chain recombines TRBV3-1 (or the pseudogene TRBV3-2) with TRBJ2-1; TRBD1 matches 9 bases. This CDR3 comprises 16 residues. Germline V gene sequence: CDR1 LGHDT, CDR2 YNNKEL (reference sequence). Unmatched junction bases numbered 0, after V lost 0 bases and J lost 0 bases. This chain's CDR3 is CASSQEGQGSYNEQFF. The CDR3 nucleotides read TGTGCCAGCAGCCAAGAGGGACAGGGCTCCTACAATGAGCAGTTCTTC.

The chain combines TRBV6-2 or TRBV6-3 with TRBJ2-1; D not resolved. Trimming cost V 1 base and J 5 bases, with 6 bases left between them. This CDR3 has 13 amino acids. The germline V gene has CDR1 MNHEY and CDR2 SVGEGT. The DNA for the CDR3 is TGTGCCAGCAGTTACTTCGGAGACAATGAGCAGTTCTTC. Translating it yields CASSYFGDNEQFF.

This clone came up a few times. V is TRBV7-9 and J is TRBJ1-6, with a tentative D call TRBD1 (5 bases). With 4 bases removed from V and 0 bases from J, the gap between germline ends came to 10 bases. Germline V gene sequence: CDR1 SEHNR, CDR2 FQNEAQ (reference sequence). CDR3 length equals 16 residues. The CDR3 bases are TGTGCCAGCAGCTCGAGCGGGGGCTCCTATAATTCACCCCTCCACTTT. As protein: CASSSSGGSYNSPLHF.

This clone was found a few times. CDR3 DNA sequence: TGTGCCAGCAGTGAAATTGGGGGACTAGCTTACAATGAGCAGTTCTTC. It specifies CASSEIGGLAYNEQFF. The chain couples TRBV6-1 to TRBJ2-1; 9 positions agree with TRBD2. The germline CDR1 and CDR2 sequences are MNHNS and SASEGT. The CDR3 has 16 residues. Trimming took 2 bases from V and 4 from J; bases not matched to a gene: 6.

This rearrangement joins TRBV25-1 to TRBJ2-7, with D hard to call. V lost 3 bases, J lost 6 bases, and 15 bases lay in between. Germline CDR1 is MGHDK and CDR2 is SYGVNS. This CDR3 has 14 residues. The CDR3 region is CASSESGYATEQYF. The CDR3 region has the DNA TGTGCCAGCAGTGAGTCAGGATACGCGACCGAGCAGTACTTC.

The chain is built from TRBV7-6 and TRBJ2-7, with D perhaps TRBD2 (5 bases). The CDR3 contains 13 residues. V lost 5 bases to trimming and J lost 7 bases, with 15 bases between them. Germline-derived CDR1 and CDR2 are SGHVS and FNYEAQ. CDR3 DNA sequence: TGTGCCAGCAGCCGACGGGGTGTGCAAGAGCAGTACTTC. Translated: CASSRRGVQEQYF.

The chain has TRBV4-2 and TRBJ1-2; no definite D call. The V gene lost 4 bases and the J gene lost 4 bases, with 13 bases spanning the gap. Germline V CDR1 and CDR2: LGHNA, YNFKEQ. This CDR3 spans 14 amino acids. The CDR3: CASSLENVGYGYTF. CDR3 coding DNA: TGTGCCAGCAGCCTGGAGAACGTTGGCTATGGCTACACCTTC.

This chain links TRBV19 with TRBJ1-2; no reliable D call. Germline lookup yields CDR1 LNHDA and CDR2 SQIVND (reference sequence). Trimming pared 6 bases from V and 0 bases from J, leaving 23 bases between. CDR3 length: 18 amino acids. The CDR3 is CASSRRVNSQATNYGYTF. The CDR3 DNA follows: TGTGCCAGTAGCCGGCGGGTGAACTCCCAGGCCACTAACTATGGCTACACCTTC.